Shown below are 26 T cell receptor beta chains from a single sample sequenced in a study of shared clonotypes between healthy human individuals. TCRdb's copy holds only in-frame clones and misses some; the assay was immunoSEQ multiplex PCR. The sample shows about 2.5 million clones, roughly 92% of them seen only once. The specimen was naive CD4+ T cells from PBMCs. Subset here: CD45RA+ positively selected. The receptors originated from a man younger than 35 in good health. Some clones in this sample may be carry-over from other donors' samples.

This chain joins TRBV7-9 and TRBJ1-5; TRBD1 agrees at 9 bases. CDR1 and CDR2 from the germline V gene are SEHNR and FQNEAQ (reference sequence). The CDR3 spans 16 residues. The V and J ends lost 5 bases and 2 bases, in that order; junction bases with no gene match: 7. The CDR3 loop reads CASSPLTGGGNQPQHF. CDR3 DNA: TGTGCCAGCAGCCCTCTTACAGGGGGCGGCAATCAGCCCCAGCATTTT.

This clone was picked up one time. This sequence joins TRBV2 and TRBJ2-1, with 8 positions matching TRBD1. The CDR3 totals 12 residues. V dropped 5 bases and J dropped 14; count of bases not matched to a gene: 8. Per germline, CDR1 SNHLY and CDR2 FYNNEI. The CDR3 DNA follows: TGTGCCAGCAGTACAGACAGGGGAGATAAGTTCTTC. It encodes CASSTDRGDKFF.

The rearrangement links TRBV9 to TRBJ2-1, with 9 positions matching TRBD1. In germline, CDR1 is SGDLS, CDR2 YYNGEE. The CDR3 runs to 16 residues. With 4 bases clipped from V and 8 bases from J, the junction kept 13 bases outside the gene matches. This chain's CDR3 is CASSTGPGQGWDEQFF. In DNA, the CDR3 is TGTGCCAGCAGCACCGGGCCGGGACAGGGATGGGATGAGCAGTTCTTC.

The chain links TRBV19 to TRBJ2-1; 10 bases fit TRBD2. V gave up 5 bases and J gave up 0 bases; unmatched junction bases: 7. The CDR3 is 17 amino acids. CDR1 LNHDA and CDR2 SQIVND come from the germline V gene (reference sequence). Here the CDR3 reads CASSHTSGTYSYNEQFF. CDR3 bases: TGTGCCAGTAGTCATACTAGCGGGACCTACTCCTACAATGAGCAGTTCTTC.

V gene TRBV11-2 combines with J gene TRBJ2-3; D uncertain. Looked up from germline, CDR1 is SGHAT and CDR2 is FQNNGV. V lost 1 base and J lost 1, with 12 bases in between. The CDR3 length is 16 residues. CDR3 nucleotides: TGTGCCAGCAGCTTAGGTCGGGTACCCGGCACAGATACGCAGTATTTT. Its protein is CASSLGRVPGTDTQYF.

The chain is built from TRBV11-2 and TRBJ1-1; D gene unclear. The germline V gene has CDR1 SGHAT and CDR2 FQNNGV. V lost 6 bases to trimming and J lost 0 bases, with 14 bases between them. This CDR3 spans 15 amino acids. CDR3 sequence (DNA): TGTGCCAGCAGAACAAGTAGCTTAATGAACACTGAAGCTTTCTTT. It codes for CASRTSSLMNTEAFF.

The V call is TRBV2, the J call TRBJ2-4; D gene ambiguous. CDR1 and CDR2 from the germline V gene are SNHLY and FYNNEI. The length of the CDR3 is 14 residues. Trimming took off 2 bases at V and 4 bases at J, with 9 bases between the two ends. CDR3 residues: CASSELTPKNIQYF. The CDR3 DNA follows: TGTGCCAGCAGTGAATTGACCCCTAAAAACATTCAGTACTTC.

The sample holds one count of this clone. This rearrangement joins TRBV29-1 to TRBJ2-1, with D maybe TRBD1 (6 bases). V lost 5 bases to trimming and J lost 8 bases, with 22 bases between them. This CDR3 is 15 amino acids long. CDR1 SQVTM and CDR2 ANQGSEA come from the germline V gene. DNA of the CDR3: TGCAGCGTTATGCGGAGCGTACACTCAGGGGATGAGCAGTTCTTC. This encodes CSVMRSVHSGDEQFF.

The chain has TRBV6-1 and TRBJ1-2; no firm D call. Germline CDR1 and CDR2: MNHNS and SASEGT. Trimming removed 8 bases at V and 3 bases at J, with 10 bases between. The CDR3 runs to 12 residues. The CDR3 nucleotides read TGTGCCAGCGCCCCCAATGACTATGGCTACACCTTC. As protein: CASAPNDYGYTF.

This chain joins TRBV19 and TRBJ1-4; weak D call: TRBD1 (5 bases). CDR1 is LNHDA, CDR2 SQIVND, per germline (reference sequence). The CDR3 extends over 18 amino acids. V was cut by 5 bases and J by 7 bases, with 26 bases left in between. The CDR3 DNA is TGTGCCAGTAGTCTTGGGGCCGTTATATCCTTGGACGGTGAAAAACTGTTTTTT. Protein product: CASSLGAVISLDGEKLFF.

This chain joins TRBV11-2 and TRBJ2-7; 8 bases are a match to TRBD2. Germline CDR1 reads SGHAT; CDR2 reads FQNNGV. V was clipped by 0 bases and J by 2 bases; unmatched bases: 6. This CDR3 is built from 16 residues. The CDR3 sequence: CASSLDQPGLAYEQYF. In nucleotides, the CDR3 is TGTGCCAGCAGCTTAGATCAGCCGGGACTAGCCTACGAGCAGTACTTC.

The chain carries TRBV7-9 and TRBJ2-7, with 10 nucleotides matching TRBD1. Germline V gene data show CDR1 as SEHNR and CDR2 as FQNEAQ (reference sequence). The junction had 7 bases not matched to a gene; V was cut back by 5 bases and J by 0 bases. CDR3 size: 16 residues. The CDR3 sequence: CASSPLGQGSSYEQYF. The CDR3 coding sequence is TGTGCCAGCAGCCCACTGGGACAGGGGTCCTCCTACGAGCAGTACTTC.

V and J are TRBV6-5 and TRBJ1-2, with D uncertain. The CDR3 spans 15 residues. Germline V gene data show CDR1 as MNHEY and CDR2 as SVGAGI. V was pared by 0 bases and J by 7 bases, with 15 bases between. The CDR3 DNA is TGTGCCAGCAGTTACTCGAACACCCCGAGAGGTGGCTACACCTTC. It codes for CASSYSNTPRGGYTF.

J is TRBJ2-3 and V is TRBV19; the D gene is possibly TRBD2 (7 bases). CDR1 and CDR2 (germline): LNHDA, SQIVND (reference sequence). Between the trimmed V and J ends, which lost 6 bases and 3 bases, there was a span of 19 bases. The CDR3 is 16 residues long. The CDR3 protein is CASSPVGGARTDTQYF. The CDR3 DNA reads TGTGCCAGTAGCCCTGTTGGGGGGGCGCGGACAGATACGCAGTATTTT.

The chain is built from TRBV27 and TRBJ2-7; D not resolved. V gave up 0 bases and J gave up 0 bases, with 18 bases separating them. Per germline, CDR1 MNHEY and CDR2 SMNVEV (reference sequence). The CDR3 is 18 residues long. The CDR3 reads CASSLSIHEELLSYEQYF. DNA of the CDR3: TGTGCCAGCAGTTTATCGATCCATGAGGAACTCCTCTCCTACGAGCAGTACTTC.

This chain joins TRBV6-5 and TRBJ1-1; D is uncertain. Germline CDR1 and CDR2: MNHEY and SVGAGI. With 6 bases removed from V and 1 base from J, the gap between germline ends came to 12 bases. This CDR3 region has 14 residues. CDR3 sequence reads: CASSLDGENTEAFF. The CDR3 coding sequence is TGTGCCAGCAGCCTAGACGGAGAGAACACTGAAGCTTTCTTT.

Regarding this clone: Other DNA sequences in the sample encode the same CDR3. The genes are TRBV18 and TRBJ1-1; no firm D call. CDR1 and CDR2 (germline): KGHSH, LQKENI. V was shortened by 0 bases and J by 5 bases, with 4 bases between the two germline ends. CDR3 length equals 12 residues. The CDR3 DNA is TGTGCCAGCTCACCACCCGGGACTGAAGCTTTCTTT. Its protein product is CASSPPGTEAFF.

With respect to this clone: The sample contains more than one DNA sequence encoding this CDR3. The V and J genes are TRBV5-1 and TRBJ2-2, with D unresolved. This CDR3 spans 14 amino acids. The V gene lost 0 bases and the J gene lost 2 bases, with 5 bases spanning the gap. Germline CDR1 SGHRS, CDR2 YFSETQ. The CDR3 here is CASSLGSNTGELFF. In nucleotides, the CDR3 is TGCGCCAGCAGCTTGGGATCTAACACCGGGGAGCTGTTTTTT.

The chain is built from TRBV27 and TRBJ2-7; possibly TRBD1 or TRBD2 for D (5 bases each). The CDR3 extends over 14 amino acids. Germline CDR1 MNHEY, CDR2 SMNVEV (reference sequence). V lost 4 bases and J lost 7, with 17 bases in between. For the CDR3, the DNA is TGTGCCAGCAGTTCCTTATCCGGGGCAGGGGAGCAGTACTTC. It encodes CASSSLSGAGEQYF.

The genes are TRBV7-2 and TRBJ2-3; D remains ambiguous. With 1 base removed from V and 8 bases from J, the gap between germline ends came to 7 bases. The CDR3 is 12 amino acids. In germline, CDR1 is SGHTA, CDR2 FQGNSA. CDR3 in amino acids: CASSLGKGTQYF. In DNA form, the CDR3 reads TGTGCCAGCAGCTTAGGGAAGGGTACGCAGTATTTT. Full variable domain (rest looked up from reference TRBV7-2 and TRBJ2-3): GAGVSQSPSNKVTEKGKDVELRCDPISGHTALYWYRQSLGQGLEFLIYFQGNSAPDKSGLPSDRFSAERTGGSVSTLTIQRTQQEDSAVYLCASSLGKGTQYFGPGTRLTVL.

J is TRBJ1-4 and V is TRBV7-9; TRBD1 is a possible D gene (5 bases). V was trimmed by 2 bases and J by 3 bases, leaving 16 bases between them. Germline loops: CDR1 SEHNR, CDR2 FQNEAQ (reference sequence). CDR3 size: 17 residues. This CDR3 is CASSLQLWGRSNEKLFF. The CDR3 DNA reads TGTGCCAGCAGCTTACAGCTTTGGGGCAGGTCTAATGAAAAACTGTTTTTT.

The V and J genes are TRBV9 and TRBJ1-4; unclear D gene. The CDR3 runs 13 residues. The germline CDR1 and CDR2 sequences are SGDLS and YYNGEE. V lost 3 bases to trimming and J lost 0 bases, with 3 bases between them. CDR3 sequence reads: CASSGTTNEKLFF. The CDR3 bases are TGTGCCAGCAGCGGGACAACTAATGAAAAACTGTTTTTT.

This chain uses TRBV18 with TRBJ2-3, with TRBD2 as a possible D gene (6 bases). Germline loops: CDR1 KGHSH, CDR2 LQKENI. This CDR3 comprises 17 residues. Trimming shortened V by 6 bases and J by 0 bases, and 19 bases separated the two germline ends. The CDR3 sequence: CASSLTRNSGSTDTQYF. CDR3 sequence (DNA): TGTGCCAGCTCCCTAACACGCAATAGCGGTAGCACAGATACGCAGTATTTT.

The chain joins TRBV6-5 to TRBJ1-1; tentatively, D is TRBD1 (5 bases). Germline V gives CDR1 MNHEY, CDR2 SVGAGI. The CDR3 runs 15 residues. The V end was cut by 6 bases, the J end by 6 bases, with 20 bases between. The CDR3 coding sequence is TGTGCCAGCAGCCTCCTTGGGGCGGGGGTGGCTGAAGCTTTCTTT. Translation: CASSLLGAGVAEAFF.

This chain joins TRBV7-2 and TRBJ2-7; the D call may be TRBD1 or TRBD2 (5 bases each). There are 16 residues in the CDR3. CDR1 SGHTA and CDR2 FQGNSA come from the germline V gene. The ends were cut back, 1 base at V and 0 bases at J, with 13 bases in the middle. Here the CDR3 reads CASSLGPSGASYEQYF. The DNA for the CDR3 is TGTGCCAGCAGCTTAGGCCCTTCCGGGGCCTCCTACGAGCAGTACTTC.

CDR3 protein: CASSLAGLGSPLHF. CDR3 nucleotide sequence: TGTGCCAGCAGTTTAGCGGGCCTTGGTTCACCCCTCCACTTT. V is TRBV28 and J is TRBJ1-6; no definite D call. In germline, CDR1 is MDHEN, CDR2 SYDVKM. V lost 2 bases to trimming and J lost 9 bases, with 11 bases between them. This CDR3 has 14 residues.